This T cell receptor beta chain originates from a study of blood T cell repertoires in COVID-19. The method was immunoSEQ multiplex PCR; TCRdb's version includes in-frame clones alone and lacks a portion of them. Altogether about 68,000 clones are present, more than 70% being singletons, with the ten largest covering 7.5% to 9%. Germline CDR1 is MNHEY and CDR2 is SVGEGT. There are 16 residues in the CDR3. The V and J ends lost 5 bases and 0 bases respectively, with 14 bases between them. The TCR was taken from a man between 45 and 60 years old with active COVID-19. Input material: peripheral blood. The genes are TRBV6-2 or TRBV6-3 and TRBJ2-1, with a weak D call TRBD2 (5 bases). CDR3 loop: CASSALTTSSYNEQFF. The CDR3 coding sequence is TGTGCCAGCAGTGCTCTTACAACTAGCTCCTACAATGAGCAGTTCTTC.